Listed below are T cell receptor beta chains from one sample, sequenced in a study of Ad26.COV2.S vaccination and SARS-CoV-2 variants. Using immunoSEQ multiplex PCR, the repertoire was profiled, and TCRdb retains in-frame clones only, with some absent. The data show some 250,000 clones, approximately 90% seen once. The material was peripheral blood, obtained in a trial of Ad26.COV2.S vaccine versus placebo. Receptor source: a person aged 18 to 59 who received the Ad26.COV2.S COVID-19 vaccine or a placebo. The CDR3 runs from the conserved cysteine through the conserved F or W. The order of the fields is J gene, D gene, clone size, V gene, CDR3 length, CDR3 DNA, CDR3 protein. The D gene is left open where the match is weak. Clone size is given for some rows only: seen once, a few or many times, or a class if the clone is expanded.

j_gene: TRBJ2-2; d_gene: .; abundance: .; v_gene: TRBV28; len: 15; CDR3nt: TGTGCCAGCGGGAGTGGGGGGGCCGGCACCGGGGAGCTGTTTTTT; CDR3aa: CASGSGGAGTGELFF
j_gene: TRBJ2-5; d_gene: TRBD1; abundance: .; v_gene: TRBV5-1; len: 14; CDR3nt: TGCGCCAGCAGCTGGGGACAGACGCAAGAGACCCAGTACTTC; CDR3aa: CASSWGQTQETQYF
j_gene: TRBJ2-2; d_gene: TRBD1; abundance: .; v_gene: TRBV6-5; len: 15; CDR3nt: TGTGCCAGCAGTCGCGGACAGGGGGGCACCGGGGAGCTGTTTTTT; CDR3aa: CASSRGQGGTGELFF
j_gene: TRBJ1-1; d_gene: .; abundance: .; v_gene: TRBV12-3/TRBV12-4; len: 13; CDR3nt: TGTGCCAGCAGTTTAGTAATGAACACTGAAGCTTTCTTT; CDR3aa: CASSLVMNTEAFF
j_gene: TRBJ2-7; d_gene: .; abundance: .; v_gene: TRBV11-2; len: 13; CDR3nt: TGTGCCAGCACGGTAGGGCTGCTAGGCGAGCAGTACTTC; CDR3aa: CASTVGLLGEQYF
j_gene: TRBJ2-3; d_gene: TRBD1; abundance: .; v_gene: TRBV9; len: 14; CDR3nt: TGTGCCAGCAGCGGCAGGACAGGGACAGATACGCAGTATTTT; CDR3aa: CASSGRTGTDTQYF
j_gene: TRBJ2-2; d_gene: .; abundance: few; v_gene: TRBV12-3/TRBV12-4; len: 12; CDR3nt: TGTGCCAGCAGTTTAGCCAGGTCCGAGCTGTTTTTT; CDR3aa: CASSLARSELFF
j_gene: TRBJ1-1; d_gene: .; abundance: .; v_gene: TRBV2; len: 13; CDR3nt: TGTGCCAGCAGTTCAGACCGGTCGGGTGAAGCTTTCTTT; CDR3aa: CASSSDRSGEAFF
j_gene: TRBJ1-2; d_gene: .; abundance: .; v_gene: TRBV5-4; len: 13; CDR3nt: TGTGCCAGCAGCTTGACCAGGGAATATGGCTACACCTTC; CDR3aa: CASSLTREYGYTF
j_gene: TRBJ1-1; d_gene: .; abundance: .; v_gene: TRBV12-3/TRBV12-4; len: 13; CDR3nt: TGTGCCAGCAGTTTAAGCGGACGGGCTGAAGCTTTCTTT; CDR3aa: CASSLSGRAEAFF
j_gene: TRBJ1-5; d_gene: .; abundance: .; v_gene: TRBV29-1; len: 11; CDR3nt: TGCAGCGTTTATAGCAATCAGCCCCAGCATTTT; CDR3aa: CSVYSNQPQHF
j_gene: TRBJ2-5; d_gene: .; abundance: .; v_gene: TRBV18; len: 14; CDR3nt: TGTGCCAGCTCACCAAGGGGCCTTGGGGAGACCCAGTACTTC; CDR3aa: CASSPRGLGETQYF
j_gene: TRBJ2-5; d_gene: TRBD2; abundance: .; v_gene: TRBV4-3; len: 16; CDR3nt: TGCGCCAGCAGCCAAGATCTGAGCGGGAGGGGCGAGACCCAGTACTTC; CDR3aa: CASSQDLSGRGETQYF
j_gene: TRBJ1-5; d_gene: .; abundance: .; v_gene: TRBV5-1; len: 16; CDR3nt: TGCGCCAGCAGCTTGATTGGGCCAGTAGGCAATCAGCCCCAGCATTTT; CDR3aa: CASSLIGPVGNQPQHF
j_gene: TRBJ2-6; d_gene: .; abundance: .; v_gene: TRBV19; len: 16; CDR3nt: TGTGCCAGTACCCTACGTGGGGGCTCAGGGGCCAACGTCCTGACTTTC; CDR3aa: CASTLRGGSGANVLTF
j_gene: TRBJ1-1; d_gene: TRBD1; abundance: once; v_gene: TRBV29-1; len: 13; CDR3nt: TGCAGCGGGGGGACAGGTTCGGGAACTGAAGCTTTCTTT; CDR3aa: CSGGTGSGTEAFF
j_gene: TRBJ2-5; d_gene: .; abundance: .; v_gene: TRBV5-6; len: 17; CDR3nt: TGTGCCAGCAGCTTCGTTACTGCCGGAGCCGGACAAGAGACCCAGTACTTC; CDR3aa: CASSFVTAGAGQETQYF
j_gene: TRBJ2-4; d_gene: .; abundance: .; v_gene: TRBV5-1; len: 15; CDR3nt: TGCGCCAGCAGACAGGGAAGGATGGCCAAAAACATTCAGTACTTC; CDR3aa: CASRQGRMAKNIQYF
j_gene: TRBJ2-1; d_gene: TRBD1; abundance: .; v_gene: TRBV6-5; len: 14; CDR3nt: TGTGCCAGCGACCCCGACAGGGGGTGGAATGAGCAGTTCTTC; CDR3aa: CASDPDRGWNEQFF
j_gene: TRBJ2-1; d_gene: TRBD2; abundance: .; v_gene: TRBV30; len: 13; CDR3nt: TGTGCCTGGAAGTCTAGCGGGAAAACTGAGCAGTTCTTC; CDR3aa: CAWKSSGKTEQFF
j_gene: TRBJ1-1; d_gene: .; abundance: .; v_gene: TRBV9; len: 13; CDR3nt: TGTGCCAGCAGCGTCCAGGTGGGCACTGAAGCTTTCTTT; CDR3aa: CASSVQVGTEAFF
j_gene: TRBJ2-1; d_gene: TRBD2; abundance: .; v_gene: TRBV28; len: 16; CDR3nt: TGTGCCAGCAGTCCTCCCCGTAGCGGGTTGGCTTGGGAGCAGTTCTTC; CDR3aa: CASSPPRSGLAWEQFF
j_gene: TRBJ1-4; d_gene: TRBD1; abundance: .; v_gene: TRBV4-1; len: 16; CDR3nt: TGCGCCAGCAGCCAAGGTCCGGGACAGAGTAATGAAAAACTGTTTTTT; CDR3aa: CASSQGPGQSNEKLFF
j_gene: TRBJ1-1; d_gene: .; abundance: .; v_gene: TRBV4-3; len: 14; CDR3nt: TGCGCCAGCAGCCAAGCGGGAGGGTATGGAGAAGCTTTCTTT; CDR3aa: CASSQAGGYGEAFF
j_gene: TRBJ2-7; d_gene: .; abundance: .; v_gene: TRBV5-6; len: 15; CDR3nt: TGTGCCAGCAGCTCCTACGGGGGAAGCTCCTACGAGCAGTACTTC; CDR3aa: CASSSYGGSSYEQYF
j_gene: TRBJ2-7; d_gene: .; abundance: .; v_gene: TRBV5-5; len: 12; CDR3nt: TGTGCCAGCAGCCACCTCCGCCTGGAGCAGTACTTC; CDR3aa: CASSHLRLEQYF
j_gene: TRBJ2-5; d_gene: TRBD1; abundance: .; v_gene: TRBV19; len: 15; CDR3nt: TGTGCCAGTAGTATTGGGCGACAGGGGGCAGAGACCCAGTACTTC; CDR3aa: CASSIGRQGAETQYF
j_gene: TRBJ2-1; d_gene: .; abundance: .; v_gene: TRBV27; len: 14; CDR3nt: TGTGCCAGCAGTTTAAGGGACGGAGCCAATGAGCAGTTCTTC; CDR3aa: CASSLRDGANEQFF
j_gene: TRBJ1-5; d_gene: TRBD1; abundance: .; v_gene: TRBV30; len: 18; CDR3nt: TGTGCCTGGAGTGTTTGGAGGACAGGAGGATATAGCAATCAGCCCCAGCATTTT; CDR3aa: CAWSVWRTGGYSNQPQHF
j_gene: TRBJ1-5; d_gene: .; abundance: .; v_gene: TRBV10-3; len: 17; CDR3nt: TGTGCCATCAGTGAGTCCTGGCAGATACTTAGCAATCAGCCCCAGCATTTT; CDR3aa: CAISESWQILSNQPQHF
j_gene: TRBJ1-1; d_gene: TRBD1; abundance: .; v_gene: TRBV11-2; len: 14; CDR3nt: TGTGCCAGCAGCCTGGGACAGGCGAACACTGAAGCTTTCTTT; CDR3aa: CASSLGQANTEAFF
j_gene: TRBJ1-6; d_gene: .; abundance: .; v_gene: TRBV6-1; len: 12; CDR3nt: TGTGCCAGCAGTGAACTGGCGCGACCCCTCCACTTT; CDR3aa: CASSELARPLHF
j_gene: TRBJ2-7; d_gene: .; abundance: .; v_gene: TRBV4-3; len: 15; CDR3nt: TGCGCCAGCAGCCAAGGAAACTCTTATTCCTACGAGCAGTACTTC; CDR3aa: CASSQGNSYSYEQYF
j_gene: TRBJ2-7; d_gene: TRBD1; abundance: .; v_gene: TRBV6-6; len: 14; CDR3nt: TGTGCCAGCAGCTCCCGGACAGGACCCTACGAGCAGTACTTC; CDR3aa: CASSSRTGPYEQYF
j_gene: TRBJ1-5; d_gene: .; abundance: .; v_gene: TRBV30; len: 13; CDR3nt: TGTGCCTGGGGAGAAGATAGCAATCAGCCCCAGCATTTT; CDR3aa: CAWGEDSNQPQHF
j_gene: TRBJ2-5; d_gene: .; abundance: .; v_gene: TRBV28; len: 13; CDR3nt: TGTGCCAGCAGTTTAGAGTACAAGGAGACCCAGTACTTC; CDR3aa: CASSLEYKETQYF
j_gene: TRBJ1-1; d_gene: TRBD1; abundance: .; v_gene: TRBV6-6; len: 12; CDR3nt: TGTGCCAGCAGTTACCTCGACAGGGCAACTTTCTTT; CDR3aa: CASSYLDRATFF
j_gene: TRBJ2-7; d_gene: .; abundance: .; v_gene: TRBV6-5; len: 14; CDR3nt: TGTGCCAGCAGTTACTCGGTTTGGGACCCAGAGCAGTACTTC; CDR3aa: CASSYSVWDPEQYF
j_gene: TRBJ2-7; d_gene: .; abundance: .; v_gene: TRBV5-1; len: 13; CDR3nt: TGCGCCAGCAGCAGGTCAGGGGCCAACGAGCAGTACTTC; CDR3aa: CASSRSGANEQYF
j_gene: TRBJ2-7; d_gene: .; abundance: .; v_gene: TRBV6-6; len: 12; CDR3nt: TGTGCCAGCAGTTTCGACTTGGTCGAGCAGTACTTC; CDR3aa: CASSFDLVEQYF
j_gene: TRBJ2-3; d_gene: .; abundance: .; v_gene: TRBV5-4; len: 16; CDR3nt: TGTGCCAGCAGCTTGGATTGGGGGACGAGCACAGATACGCAGTATTTT; CDR3aa: CASSLDWGTSTDTQYF
j_gene: TRBJ2-5; d_gene: .; abundance: .; v_gene: TRBV7-9; len: 16; CDR3nt: TGTGCCAGCAGCTTCGTTCTCGACGACCTCCAAGAGACCCAGTACTTC; CDR3aa: CASSFVLDDLQETQYF
j_gene: TRBJ1-1; d_gene: TRBD1; abundance: .; v_gene: TRBV4-1; len: 18; CDR3nt: TGCGCCAGCAGCCAAGATATGACAGGGGCTCGCATGAACACTGAAGCTTTCTTT; CDR3aa: CASSQDMTGARMNTEAFF
j_gene: TRBJ2-5; d_gene: .; abundance: .; v_gene: TRBV19; len: 15; CDR3nt: TGTGCCAGTAGCGGGGGATGGGCACCCCAAGAGACCCAGTACTTC; CDR3aa: CASSGGWAPQETQYF
j_gene: TRBJ2-1; d_gene: .; abundance: .; v_gene: TRBV10-2; len: 15; CDR3nt: TGCGCCAGCAGTGAGCGGGCGAGCTCCTACAATGAGCAGTTCTTC; CDR3aa: CASSERASSYNEQFF
j_gene: TRBJ2-2; d_gene: .; abundance: .; v_gene: TRBV18; len: 15; CDR3nt: TGTGCCAGCTCACCCGTACAGGGTGGGACCGGGGAGCTGTTTTTT; CDR3aa: CASSPVQGGTGELFF
j_gene: TRBJ2-1; d_gene: .; abundance: once; v_gene: TRBV9; len: 15; CDR3nt: TGTGCCAGCAGCGTAGTCCAGGGCCAGGGTAATGAGCAGTTCTTC; CDR3aa: CASSVVQGQGNEQFF
j_gene: TRBJ2-1; d_gene: TRBD2; abundance: .; v_gene: TRBV18; len: 15; CDR3nt: TGTGCCAGCTCACCACCGTCTAGCGGGAGATTTGAGCAGTTCTTC; CDR3aa: CASSPPSSGRFEQFF
j_gene: TRBJ2-7; d_gene: TRBD1; abundance: .; v_gene: TRBV25-1; len: 17; CDR3nt: TGTGCCAGCAGTGACCCCCACGGACAGGGGAGAGGGTACGAGCAGTACTTC; CDR3aa: CASSDPHGQGRGYEQYF
j_gene: TRBJ1-5; d_gene: TRBD1; abundance: .; v_gene: TRBV18; len: 15; CDR3nt: TGTGCCAGCTCACTCGGACAGGGCAGCGGTCAGCCCCAGCATTTT; CDR3aa: CASSLGQGSGQPQHF
j_gene: TRBJ2-5; d_gene: TRBD2; abundance: few; v_gene: TRBV7-2; len: 15; CDR3nt: TGTGCCAGCAGCCTACTAGCGGGAGTTGGGGAGACCCAGTACTTC; CDR3aa: CASSLLAGVGETQYF
j_gene: TRBJ1-4; d_gene: .; abundance: .; v_gene: TRBV5-1; len: 17; CDR3nt: TGCGCCAGCAGCTGGGGTTTTGGAGGGGGAACTAATGAAAAACTGTTTTTT; CDR3aa: CASSWGFGGGTNEKLFF
j_gene: TRBJ2-7; d_gene: TRBD1; abundance: .; v_gene: TRBV18; len: 14; CDR3nt: TGTGCCAGCTCACCTAGACAGGGAACCTACGAGCAGTACTTC; CDR3aa: CASSPRQGTYEQYF
j_gene: TRBJ1-6; d_gene: .; abundance: few; v_gene: TRBV19; len: 13; CDR3nt: TGTGCCACCCGGGGAGGGGATAATTCACCCCTCCACTTT; CDR3aa: CATRGGDNSPLHF
j_gene: TRBJ2-7; d_gene: TRBD2; abundance: .; v_gene: TRBV2; len: 15; CDR3nt: TGTGCCAGCAGGATTGGTAGCGGGGCTCCATACGAGCAGTACTTC; CDR3aa: CASRIGSGAPYEQYF
j_gene: TRBJ2-7; d_gene: .; abundance: .; v_gene: TRBV29-1; len: 13; CDR3nt: TGCAGCGTTCAGGGTATCTATGCCTACGAGCAGTACTTC; CDR3aa: CSVQGIYAYEQYF
j_gene: TRBJ2-7; d_gene: .; abundance: .; v_gene: TRBV4-1; len: 18; CDR3nt: TGCGCCAGCAGCCGTGGCAGGGAAGGCTCGTGGAGCTCCTACGAGCAGTACTTC; CDR3aa: CASSRGREGSWSSYEQYF
j_gene: TRBJ1-1; d_gene: .; abundance: many; v_gene: TRBV4-3; len: 13; CDR3nt: TGCGCCAGCAGCCAAGGGCCCTTCGCTGAAGCTTTCTTT; CDR3aa: CASSQGPFAEAFF